This entry is about one T cell receptor (beta chain). The antigen remains undetermined. This sample was included in a study of T cells after posttransplantation cyclophosphamide. Study-wide results and caveats: Donor CD8+ memory clones often dominated recipient blood repertoires at later times. Recipient CMV seropositivity and CMV reactivation strongly tracked TRB clonality. Tissue-infiltrating T cells from skin or gut overlapped little with blood T cells.

Germline CDR1 is SGHTA and CDR2 is FQGTGA. Trimming removed 3 bases from V and 6 bases from J; junction bases left unmatched: 7. This CDR3 is built from 16 residues. Profiling relied on immunoSEQ multiplex PCR, and the TCRdb table lists in-frame clones only, not all of them. The sample records about 9,200 clones, 98% being singletons. This receptor was taken from a man aged 45 to 65 in good health, CMV-negative, and a related stem cell transplant donor. Sequences were obtained from naive CD8+ T cells sorted from PBMCs. The chain links TRBV7-3 to TRBJ2-1; 11 bases map to TRBD2. The CDR3 DNA reads as TGTGCCAGCAGCTTCCTTACTAGCGGGGGCATCAATGAGCAGTTCTTC. Amino acids: CASSFLTSGGINEQFF.